This entry features one T cell receptor (beta chain) sequence. The data were produced by immunoSEQ multiplex PCR, yet TCRdb's version contains in-frame clones alone and is incomplete. The sample contains 45,000 to 60,000 clones, around four fifths of which appear only once. The germline V gene has CDR1 GTSNPN and CDR2 SVGIG (reference sequence). The length of the CDR3 is 15 residues. The V and J ends lost 0 bases and 7 bases, in that order; junction bases with no gene match: 4. The data belong to a study of blood T cell repertoires in COVID-19. About the research overall: Sample material is recorded as cDNA or gDNA derived from T cells, B-cell-depleted T cells, or PBMCs.

The study assigned cohorts using participant-reported clinical history. The V call is TRBV30, the J call TRBJ1-5, with TRBD1 identical over 12 bases. What was sequenced was PBMCs or T cells enriched from blood (not recorded which). This clonotype was obtained from a woman in her forties or fifties with acute COVID-19. CDR3 residues: CAWSVGTGGGQPQHF. The DNA of the CDR3 is TGTGCCTGGAGTGTAGGGACAGGGGGCGGACAGCCCCAGCATTTT.